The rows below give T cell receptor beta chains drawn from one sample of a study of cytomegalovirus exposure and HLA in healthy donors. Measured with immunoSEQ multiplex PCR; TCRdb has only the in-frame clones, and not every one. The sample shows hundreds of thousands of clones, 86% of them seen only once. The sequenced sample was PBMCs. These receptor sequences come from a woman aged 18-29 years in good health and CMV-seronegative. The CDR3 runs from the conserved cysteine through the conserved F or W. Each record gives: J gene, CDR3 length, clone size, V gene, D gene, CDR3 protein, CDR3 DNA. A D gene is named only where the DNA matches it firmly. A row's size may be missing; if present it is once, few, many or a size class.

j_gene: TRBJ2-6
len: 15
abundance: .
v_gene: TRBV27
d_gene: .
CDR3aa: CASSSESSGANVLTF
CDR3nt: TGTGCCAGCAGTTCCGAGAGCTCTGGGGCCAACGTCCTGACTTTC

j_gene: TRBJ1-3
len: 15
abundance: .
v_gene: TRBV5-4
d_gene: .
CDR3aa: CASSPGWTAGNTIYF
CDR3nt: TGTGCCAGCAGCCCGGGGTGGACGGCTGGAAACACCATATATTTT

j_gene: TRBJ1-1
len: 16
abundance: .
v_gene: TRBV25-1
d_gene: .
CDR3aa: CASSENPGTLNTEAFF
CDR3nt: TGTGCCAGCAGTGAAAATCCCGGGACACTGAACACTGAAGCTTTCTTT

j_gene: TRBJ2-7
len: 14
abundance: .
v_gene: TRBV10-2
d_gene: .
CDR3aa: CASSGVRISYEQYF
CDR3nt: TGCGCCAGCAGTGGGGTCAGGATTTCCTACGAGCAGTACTTC

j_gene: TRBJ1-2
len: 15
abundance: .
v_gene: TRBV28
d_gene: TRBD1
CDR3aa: CASSFSETGFYGYTF
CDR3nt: TGTGCCAGCAGTTTCTCCGAGACAGGGTTCTATGGCTACACCTTC

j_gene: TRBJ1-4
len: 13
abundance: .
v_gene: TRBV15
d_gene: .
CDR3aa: CATNRVPNEKLFF
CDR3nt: TGTGCCACTAACAGGGTCCCTAATGAAAAACTGTTTTTT

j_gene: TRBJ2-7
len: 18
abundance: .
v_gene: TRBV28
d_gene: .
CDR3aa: CASSFFPGKGETPYEQYF
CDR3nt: TGTGCCAGCAGTTTTTTCCCAGGGAAGGGGGAGACGCCCTACGAGCAGTACTTC

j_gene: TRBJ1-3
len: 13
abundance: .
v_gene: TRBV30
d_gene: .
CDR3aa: CAWSVGAGNTIYF
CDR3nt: TGTGCCTGGAGTGTCGGGGCTGGAAACACCATATATTTT

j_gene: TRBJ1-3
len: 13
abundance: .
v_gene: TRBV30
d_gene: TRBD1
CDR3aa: CAWMVTGDFTIYF
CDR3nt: TGTGCCTGGATGGTGACAGGGGATTTCACCATATATTTT

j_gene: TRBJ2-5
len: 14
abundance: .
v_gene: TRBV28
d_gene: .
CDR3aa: CASSLSAGLETQYF
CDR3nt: TGTGCCAGCAGTTTATCGGCGGGCTTAGAGACCCAGTACTTC

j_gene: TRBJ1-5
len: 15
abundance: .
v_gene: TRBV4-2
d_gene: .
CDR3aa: CASSQASGGSEPQHF
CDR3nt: TGTGCCAGCAGCCAAGCTTCGGGGGGGTCGGAGCCCCAGCATTTT

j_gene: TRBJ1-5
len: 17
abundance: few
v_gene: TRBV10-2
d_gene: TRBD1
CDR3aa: CASSAYPSGGGNQPQHF
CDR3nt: TGCGCCAGCAGCGCGTACCCCTCAGGGGGAGGCAATCAGCCCCAGCATTTT

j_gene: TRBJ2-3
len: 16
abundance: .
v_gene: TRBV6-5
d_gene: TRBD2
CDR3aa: CASSYSRRAGGNTQYF
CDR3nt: TGTGCCAGCAGTTACTCTCGGCGGGCGGGGGGGAATACGCAGTATTTT

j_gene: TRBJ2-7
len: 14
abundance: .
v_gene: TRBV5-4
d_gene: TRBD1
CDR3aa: CASSSGQGTYEQYF
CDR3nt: TGTGCCAGCAGCTCGGGACAGGGAACCTACGAGCAGTACTTC

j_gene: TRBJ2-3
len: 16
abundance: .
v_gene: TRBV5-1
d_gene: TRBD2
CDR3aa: CASGRGLAESTDTQYF
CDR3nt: TGCGCCAGCGGCAGGGGACTAGCGGAGAGCACAGATACGCAGTATTTT

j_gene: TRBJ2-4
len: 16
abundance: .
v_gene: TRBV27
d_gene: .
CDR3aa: CASSTTANLAKNIQYF
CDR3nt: TGTGCCAGCAGTACAACCGCCAACCTAGCCAAAAACATTCAGTACTTC

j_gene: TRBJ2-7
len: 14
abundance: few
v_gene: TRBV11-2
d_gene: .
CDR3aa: CASSLVRDPYEQYF
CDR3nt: TGTGCCAGCAGCTTAGTCAGGGATCCCTACGAGCAGTACTTC

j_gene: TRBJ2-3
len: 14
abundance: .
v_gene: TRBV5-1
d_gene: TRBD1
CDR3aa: CASTPGQGLDTQYF
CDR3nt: TGCGCCAGCACCCCGGGACAGGGTCTGGATACGCAGTATTTT

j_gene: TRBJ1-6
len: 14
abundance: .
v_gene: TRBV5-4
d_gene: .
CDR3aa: CASSFRRVDSPLHF
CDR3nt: TGTGCCAGCAGCTTCAGGAGGGTTGATTCACCCCTCCACTTT

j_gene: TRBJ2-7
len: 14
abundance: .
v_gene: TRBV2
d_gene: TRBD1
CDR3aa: CASHLWDSTYEQYF
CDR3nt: TGTGCCAGTCACCTTTGGGACAGTACCTACGAGCAGTACTTC

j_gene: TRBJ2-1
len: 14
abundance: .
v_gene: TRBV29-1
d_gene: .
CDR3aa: CSVPSVPSYNEQFF
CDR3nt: TGCAGCGTTCCCTCGGTCCCCTCCTACAATGAGCAGTTCTTC

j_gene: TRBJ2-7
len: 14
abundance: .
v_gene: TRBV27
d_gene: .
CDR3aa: CASTYSFGSYEQYF
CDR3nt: TGTGCCAGCACTTATTCTTTCGGGTCTTACGAGCAGTACTTC

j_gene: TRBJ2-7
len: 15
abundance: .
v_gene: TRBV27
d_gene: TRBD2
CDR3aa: CASSFELAGVGEQYF
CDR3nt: TGTGCCAGCAGTTTCGAACTAGCGGGAGTAGGGGAGCAGTACTTC

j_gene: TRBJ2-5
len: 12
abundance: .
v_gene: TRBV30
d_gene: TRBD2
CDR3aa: CACGGAGETQYF
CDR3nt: TGTGCATGCGGGGGGGCGGGAGAGACCCAGTACTTC

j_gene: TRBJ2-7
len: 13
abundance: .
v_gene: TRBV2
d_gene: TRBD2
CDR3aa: CASNGGSSYEQYF
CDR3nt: TGTGCCAGCAACGGGGGGAGCTCCTACGAGCAGTACTTC

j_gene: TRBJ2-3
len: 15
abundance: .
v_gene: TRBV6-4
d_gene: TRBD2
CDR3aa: CASSPLAGQTDTQYF
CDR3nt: TGTGCCAGCAGTCCACTAGCGGGGCAAACAGATACGCAGTATTTT

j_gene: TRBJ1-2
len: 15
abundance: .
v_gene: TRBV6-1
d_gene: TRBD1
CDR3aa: CAIWTGNLEEYGYTF
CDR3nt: TGTGCCATTTGGACAGGGAATCTGGAAGAGTATGGCTACACCTTC

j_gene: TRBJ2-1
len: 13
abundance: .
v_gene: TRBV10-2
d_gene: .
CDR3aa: CASSDGIYNEQFF
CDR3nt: TGCGCCAGCAGTGATGGCATCTACAATGAGCAGTTCTTC

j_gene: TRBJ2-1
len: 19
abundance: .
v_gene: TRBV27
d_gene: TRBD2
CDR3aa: CASSLGLTSGRGNRHEQFF
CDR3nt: TGTGCCAGCAGTTTAGGGCTGACTAGCGGGAGAGGGAACCGCCATGAGCAGTTCTTC

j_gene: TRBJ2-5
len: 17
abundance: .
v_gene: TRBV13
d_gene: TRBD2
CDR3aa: CASSSLSGTSRQETQYF
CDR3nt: TGTGCCAGCAGCTCCCTCAGCGGGACTAGCAGGCAAGAGACCCAGTACTTC

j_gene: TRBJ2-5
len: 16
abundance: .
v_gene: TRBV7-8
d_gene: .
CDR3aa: CASSLAERWPQETQYF
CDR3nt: TGTGCCAGCAGCTTAGCGGAGCGGTGGCCACAAGAGACCCAGTACTTC

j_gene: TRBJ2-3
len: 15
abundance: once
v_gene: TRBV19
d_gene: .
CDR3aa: CASRGQGLSTDTQYF
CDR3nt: TGTGCCAGTAGAGGGCAGGGGTTATCAACAGATACGCAGTATTTT

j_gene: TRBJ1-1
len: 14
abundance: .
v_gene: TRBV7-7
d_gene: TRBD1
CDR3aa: CASSLAGGNTEAFF
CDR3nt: TGTGCCAGCAGCTTGGCAGGGGGGAACACTGAAGCTTTCTTT

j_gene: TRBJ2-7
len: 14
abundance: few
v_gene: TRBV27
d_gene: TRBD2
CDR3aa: CASSGTSGGLEQYF
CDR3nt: TGTGCCAGCAGTGGGACTAGCGGAGGTCTTGAGCAGTACTTC

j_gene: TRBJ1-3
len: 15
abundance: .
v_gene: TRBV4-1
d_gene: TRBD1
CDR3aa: CASSQRQGSGNTIYF
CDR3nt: TGCGCCAGCAGCCAACGACAGGGTTCTGGAAACACCATATATTTT

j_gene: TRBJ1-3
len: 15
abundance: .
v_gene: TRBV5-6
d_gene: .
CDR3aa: CASSVLMAPTHTIYF
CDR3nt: TGTGCCAGCAGCGTATTAATGGCCCCCACCCACACCATATATTTT

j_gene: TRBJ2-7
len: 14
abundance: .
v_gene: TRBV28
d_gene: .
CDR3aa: CASRPGGSRYEQYF
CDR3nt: TGTGCCAGCAGACCCGGAGGCAGCCGATACGAGCAGTACTTC

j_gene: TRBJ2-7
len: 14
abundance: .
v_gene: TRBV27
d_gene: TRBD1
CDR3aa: CASSFRTGFYEQYF
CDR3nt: TGTGCCAGCAGTTTTAGGACAGGGTTCTACGAGCAGTACTTC

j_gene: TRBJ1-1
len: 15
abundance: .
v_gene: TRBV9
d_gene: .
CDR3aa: CASSVDPGRNTEAFF
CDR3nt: TGTGCCAGCAGCGTAGATCCAGGCCGAAACACTGAAGCTTTCTTT

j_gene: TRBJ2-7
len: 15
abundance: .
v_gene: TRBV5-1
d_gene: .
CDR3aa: CASSLDSFSSYEQYF
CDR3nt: TGCGCCAGCAGCTTGGATTCTTTCTCTTCCTACGAGCAGTACTTC

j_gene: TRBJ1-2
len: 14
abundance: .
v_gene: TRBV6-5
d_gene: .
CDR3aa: CASSYSADNYGYTF
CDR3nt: TGTGCCAGCAGTTACTCTGCAGATAACTATGGCTACACCTTC

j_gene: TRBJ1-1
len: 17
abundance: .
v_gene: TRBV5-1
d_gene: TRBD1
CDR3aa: CASSLEVRLDRGTEAFF
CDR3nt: TGCGCCAGCAGCTTGGAGGTGCGCCTTGACAGGGGGACTGAAGCTTTCTTT

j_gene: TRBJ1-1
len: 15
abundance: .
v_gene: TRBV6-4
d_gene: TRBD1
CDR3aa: CASSEKGAGGTEAFF
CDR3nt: TGTGCCAGCAGTGAGAAGGGGGCGGGCGGCACTGAAGCTTTCTTT

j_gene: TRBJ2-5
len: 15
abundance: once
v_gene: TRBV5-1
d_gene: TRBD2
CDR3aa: CASSNGLARQETQYF
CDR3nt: TGCGCCAGCAGCAACGGACTAGCGCGGCAAGAGACCCAGTACTTC

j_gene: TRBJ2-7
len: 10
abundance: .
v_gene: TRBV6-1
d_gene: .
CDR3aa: CASSGRDQYF
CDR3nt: TGTGCCAGCAGTGGACGGGATCAGTACTTC

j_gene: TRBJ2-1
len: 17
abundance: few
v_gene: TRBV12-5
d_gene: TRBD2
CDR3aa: CASGLGASGVYDGEQFF
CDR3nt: TGTGCTAGTGGTTTGGGCGCTAGCGGGGTCTATGATGGTGAGCAGTTCTTC

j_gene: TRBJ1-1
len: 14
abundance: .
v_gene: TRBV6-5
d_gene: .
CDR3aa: CASRLSGGNTEAFF
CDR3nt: TGTGCCAGCAGGCTTTCCGGGGGTAACACTGAAGCTTTCTTT

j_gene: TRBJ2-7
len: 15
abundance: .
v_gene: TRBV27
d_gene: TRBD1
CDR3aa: CASSLSGTGHREQYF
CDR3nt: TGTGCCAGCAGTTTATCGGGGACAGGCCATCGCGAGCAGTACTTC